These 21 T cell receptor beta chains were all obtained from the same sample, sequenced in a study of T-cell reconstitution after alpha-beta-depleted transplantation in children. Construction of the TCRbeta library involved unique molecular identifiers. TCRdb analysed the PCR reads with MiXCR anew, one entry per CDR3 protein. The table has around 500,000 distinct CDR3 sequences, around 23% seen once. Specimen: PBMCs, mostly from graft donor cells, collected 360 days after TCRalphabeta/CD19-depleted stem cell transplant. The receptors stem from a boy in the first two years of life who had a stem cell transplant for acute myeloid leukemia, so the T cells may come from the graft donor.

This clonotype was seen ten or more times. The chain links TRBV20-1 to TRBJ2-5; a possible D gene is TRBD2 (6 bases). Germline CDR1 DFQATT, CDR2 SNEGSKA (reference sequence). CDR3 length: 13 amino acids. With 5 bases removed from V and 5 bases from J, the gap between germline ends came to 15 bases. CDR3 region: CSAGDSRGETQYF. In DNA, the CDR3 is TGCAGTGCTGGGGACTCGCGCGGGGAGACCCAGTACTTC.

This clonotype showed up many times. The chain links TRBV4-3 to TRBJ1-1, with unresolved D. Per the germline V gene, CDR1 is LGHNA and CDR2 is YSLEER. V lost 0 bases, J lost 5 bases, and 13 bases lay in between. This CDR3 spans 15 amino acids. CDR3 residues: CASSQERAARTEAFF. As DNA, the CDR3 is TGCGCCAGCAGCCAAGAAAGGGCGGCGAGGACTGAAGCTTTCTTT.

This clonotype occurred many times. This chain joins TRBV29-1 and TRBJ2-3; TRBD2 aligns across 8 bases. Germline CDR1 SQVTM, CDR2 ANQGSEA. With 8 bases clipped from V and 1 base from J, the junction kept 5 bases outside the gene matches. The CDR3 spans 13 residues. The CDR3 spells CSSTTSGTDTQYF. The CDR3 nucleotides read TGCAGCTCCACGACTAGCGGCACAGATACGCAGTATTTT.

This clonotype was observed a handful of times. The chain carries TRBV12-3 or TRBV12-4 and TRBJ1-6, with D possibly being TRBD1 (6 bases). V was clipped by 6 bases and J by 3 bases, with 12 bases between them. The CDR3 covers 15 residues. The CDR3 nucleotides read TGTGCCAGCAGCCTACAGGGCCTCTATAATTCACCCCTCCACTTT. It translates to CASSLQGLYNSPLHF.

This clonotype was counted between two and nine times. V is TRBV5-4 and J is TRBJ1-2; D not resolved. The length of the CDR3 is 15 residues. V was shortened by 0 bases and J by 8 bases, with 17 bases between the two germline ends. Germline V gene sequence: CDR1 SGHNT, CDR2 YYREEE (reference sequence). CDR3 protein: CASSLDQGSARGYTF. The CDR3 nucleotides are TGTGCCAGCAGCTTGGATCAAGGGAGCGCGAGGGGCTACACCTTC.

The CDR3 protein is CASSGEDRTKYEQYF. Written as DNA, the CDR3 is TGTGCCAGCAGTGGGGAGGACAGGACCAAGTACGAGCAGTACTTC. The rearrangement joins TRBV6-1 to TRBJ2-7; a weak D match, TRBD1 (7 bases). V lost 4 bases to trimming and J lost 4 bases, with 17 bases between them. CDR1 is MNHNS and CDR2 is SASEGT in the germline V gene. The CDR3 sequence is 15 residues long.

This chain links TRBV6-2 or TRBV6-3 with TRBJ1-1, with a tentative D call TRBD1 (5 bases). This CDR3 region has 15 residues. The V end lost 2 bases, the J end lost 2 bases, and 12 bases lay between the germline ends. Germline CDR1 is MNHEY and CDR2 is SVGEGT. The CDR3, as DNA: TGTGCCAGCAGTTACCAGGACACCCTCAACACTGAAGCTTTCTTT. Translating gives CASSYQDTLNTEAFF.

This clonotype showed up just a few times. This chain joins TRBV12-3 or TRBV12-4 and TRBJ1-1; 9 nucleotides agree with TRBD1. This CDR3 is 14 amino acids long. Losses at the gene ends were 4 bases for V and 4 bases for J; bases not matched to a gene: 4. The CDR3 here is CASSSDRGSTEAFF. As DNA, the CDR3 is TGTGCCAGCAGTTCAGACAGGGGGAGCACTGAAGCTTTCTTT.

This clonotype was observed at least ten times. The chain links TRBV4-1 to TRBJ1-1; D might be TRBD1 (5 bases). This CDR3 has 13 amino acids. The V end lost 5 bases, the J end lost 3 bases, and 10 bases lay between the germline ends. Germline lookup yields CDR1 MGHRA and CDR2 YSYEKL. CDR3 bases: TGCGCCAGCAGCACAGGAGGAGACACTGAAGCTTTCTTT. Translated, it gives CASSTGGDTEAFF.

This clonotype was seen many times. V usage is TRBV10-3 and J usage is TRBJ2-7; D may match TRBD1 or TRBD2 (5 bases each). CDR1 and CDR2 (germline): ENHRY, SYGVKD. The V end lost 6 bases, the J end lost 1 base, and 13 bases lay between the germline ends. CDR3 size: 14 residues. The CDR3 nucleotides read TGTGCCATCAGGGCAGGGAGTGGATCCTACGAGCAGTACGTC. As protein: CAIRAGSGSYEQYV.

This clonotype was found many times. The chain uses TRBV7-2 and TRBJ2-3; D is perhaps TRBD1 (5 bases). In germline, CDR1 is SGHTA, CDR2 FQGNSA. V lost 6 bases, J lost 1 base, and 11 bases lay in between. The CDR3 is made up of 14 amino acids. The CDR3 DNA sequence: TGTGCCAGCAGTAATGGGGCGGGCACAGATACGCAGTATTTT. Residues: CASSNGAGTDTQYF.

The chain recombines TRBV10-3 with TRBJ1-2; D is unclear. The CDR3 has 14 amino acids. V lost 4 bases to trimming and J lost 3 bases, with 12 bases between them. Germline V gene sequence: CDR1 ENHRY, CDR2 SYGVKD. CDR3 coding DNA: TGTGCCATCAGTGGAGGGCGCCAGGACTATGGCTACACCTTC. This encodes CAISGGRQDYGYTF.

This chain links TRBV5-6 with TRBJ2-3, with TRBD1 as a possible D gene (6 bases). CDR3 length: 16 residues. Trimming left V 3 bases short and J 6 bases short, with 20 bases between. Germline CDR1 is SGHDT and CDR2 is YYEEEE. The CDR3 protein is CASSSKTRGLIDTQYF. CDR3 bases: TGTGCCAGCAGCTCGAAGACCAGGGGCCTCATCGATACGCAGTATTTT.

This clonotype came up a few times. The J gene is TRBJ2-7, the V gene TRBV20-1, with 10 positions matching TRBD2. The V and J ends lost 0 bases and 2 bases, in that order; junction bases with no gene match: 4. Per germline, CDR1 DFQATT and CDR2 SNEGSKA (reference sequence). The CDR3 extends over 15 amino acids. CDR3 in DNA: TGCAGTGCTAGAGATCCCAGCGGGGGGGCCTACGAGCAGTACGTC. Translated: CSARDPSGGAYEQYV.

The sample holds a few counts of this clonotype. The CDR3 region is CASSAGRSVNEQFF. The DNA for the CDR3 is TGTGCCAGCAGCGCCGGACGGTCTGTCAATGAGCAGTTCTTC. The J gene is TRBJ2-1, the V gene TRBV11-1; D is unresolved. V lost 5 bases and J lost 6, with 14 bases in between. Germline V gene lookup returns CDR1 SGHAT and CDR2 FQDESV (reference sequence). CDR3 length: 14 amino acids.

The CDR3 nucleotides are TGTGCCAGCAGTAACGGACAGGGACGAAAGTTCTTC. Translating gives CASSNGQGRKFF. This chain links TRBV6-2 or TRBV6-3 with TRBJ2-1, with 8 nucleotides matching TRBD1. With V trimmed by 5 bases and J by 14 bases, 8 bases remained unmatched. The CDR3 extends over 12 amino acids. Germline V lookup: CDR1 MNHEY, CDR2 SVGEGT.

This chain links TRBV25-1 with TRBJ2-7; possibly TRBD2 for D (6 bases). V lost 2 bases and J 6 bases, leaving 17 bases between the germline ends. Looked up from germline, CDR1 is MGHDK and CDR2 is SYGVNS. The CDR3 length is 15 residues. The CDR3 nucleotides read TGTGCCAGCAGTGAAGGTGGGACCGGCGGGGCCGAGCAGTACTTC. Translation gives CASSEGGTGGAEQYF.

The chain carries TRBV12-5 and TRBJ2-5, with a weak D call TRBD2 (7 bases). CDR3 length equals 18 residues. CDR1 and CDR2 from the germline V gene are LGHNT and FRNRAP. V dropped 0 bases and J dropped 0 bases, with 17 bases sitting between them. The CDR3 DNA sequence: TGTGCTAGTGGTTTGGTAGGGATTGCGGGGGCCCACCAAGAGACCCAGTACTTC. The encoded protein is CASGLVGIAGAHQETQYF.

The DNA for the CDR3 is TGCGCCAGCAGGGCGGGGGTAGCGAACACCGGGGAGCTGTTTTTT. It specifies CASRAGVANTGELFF. The chain uses TRBV5-1 and TRBJ2-2; 7 nucleotides match TRBD2. The V and J ends lost 5 bases and 0 bases, in that order; junction bases with no gene match: 4. CDR1 is SGHRS, CDR2 YFSETQ, per germline. This CDR3 contains 15 residues.

The gene calls are TRBV7-2 and TRBJ1-4; no clear D gene. The CDR3 is 14 residues long. V lost 0 bases, J lost 5 bases, and 7 bases lay in between. Per the germline V gene, CDR1 is SGHTA and CDR2 is FQGNSA. CDR3 amino acids: CASSLAFPNEKLFF. The CDR3 DNA sequence: TGTGCCAGCAGCTTAGCGTTTCCGAATGAAAAACTGTTTTTT.

This clonotype was seen at least ten times. CDR3 in amino acids: CASSLGISESYEQYV. As DNA, the CDR3 is TGTGCCAGCAGCTTAGGGATCAGTGAGTCCTACGAGCAGTACGTC. The rearrangement joins TRBV11-2 to TRBJ2-7; D is ambiguous. The CDR3 extends over 15 amino acids. V was shortened by 1 base and J by 1 base, with 11 bases between the two germline ends. CDR1 SGHAT and CDR2 FQNNGV come from the germline V gene.